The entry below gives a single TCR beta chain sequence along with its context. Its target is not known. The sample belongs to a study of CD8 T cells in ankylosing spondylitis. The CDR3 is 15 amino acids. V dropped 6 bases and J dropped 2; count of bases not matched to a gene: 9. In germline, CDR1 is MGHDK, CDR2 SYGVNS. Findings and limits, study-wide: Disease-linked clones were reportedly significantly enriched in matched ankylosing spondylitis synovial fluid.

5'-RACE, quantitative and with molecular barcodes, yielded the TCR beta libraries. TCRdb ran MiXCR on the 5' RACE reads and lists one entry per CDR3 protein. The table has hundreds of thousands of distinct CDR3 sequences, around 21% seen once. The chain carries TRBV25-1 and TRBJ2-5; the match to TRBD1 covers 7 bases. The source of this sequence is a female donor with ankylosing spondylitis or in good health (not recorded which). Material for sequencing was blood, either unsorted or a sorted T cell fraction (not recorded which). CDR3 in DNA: TGTGCCAGCAGGATATCCGGGACAGAACAAGAGACCCAGTACTTC. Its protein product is CASRISGTEQETQYF.